A selection of T cell receptor beta chains follows, all from one sample in a study of T cells in localized non-small cell lung cancer. Data came from immunoSEQ multiplex PCR; TCRdb stores just in-frame clones and leaves some out. Among approximately 26,000 clones, roughly 90% were seen once, and the ten largest hold 4% to 4.5%. The sample in question was peripheral blood, obtained before any cancer treatment. The receptor set was obtained from a female donor at least 60 years old with stage II squamous cell lung carcinoma. CDR3s include the opening cysteine and the closing phenylalanine or tryptophan. The order of the fields is J gene, D gene, clone size, V gene, CDR3 DNA, CDR3 protein. The D gene is left open where the match is weak. Size is omitted from some rows. Given values are once, few, many or a class for expanded clones.

TRBJ1-1 NA NA TRBV19 TGTGCCAGTAGTATCCCGCGAGTCGCTGAAGCTTTCTTT CASSIPRVAEAFF
TRBJ2-1 TRBD2 NA TRBV10-3 TGTGCCATCAGTGAGCCTGAGGGGACTAGTGGTGAGCAGTTCTTC CAISEPEGTSGEQFF
TRBJ2-5 NA few TRBV5-4 TGTGCCAGCAGCCCGGGGACAACTGGGGGGGAGACCCAGTACTTC CASSPGTTGGETQYF
TRBJ2-7 NA NA TRBV6-6 TGTGCCAGCACCATCGGTCGGTCTGAGCAGTACTTC CASTIGRSEQYF
TRBJ2-2 NA NA TRBV27 TGTGCCAGCAGTTTCGGGGACACCGGGGAGCTGTTTTTT CASSFGDTGELFF
TRBJ1-6 NA few TRBV5-1 TGCGCCAGCAGCCGGGACGAGATAAGCCCCCTCCACTTT CASSRDEISPLHF
TRBJ2-7 NA large TRBV6-1 TGTGCCAGCAGTGAAGCCCCAGCGGGTACCTACGAGCAGTACTTC CASSEAPAGTYEQYF
TRBJ2-4 TRBD1 NA TRBV30 TGTGCCTCTACCGGGACAGCCTTTGGAAACATTCAGTACTTC CASTGTAFGNIQYF
TRBJ2-7 TRBD2 NA TRBV5-4 TGTGCCAGCAGCCCCACTAGCGAGGCCTACGAGCAGTACTTC CASSPTSEAYEQYF
TRBJ1-2 NA NA TRBV7-9 TGTGCCAGCAGCTTATCAGGAAGGGGCGTCTTACACTTC CASSLSGRGVLHF
TRBJ1-2 TRBD1 NA TRBV7-9 TGTGCCAGCAGCTGGGGCGGAGGGGGCCCGTCTGGTGGCTACACCTTC CASSWGGGGPSGGYTF
TRBJ2-1 TRBD2 NA TRBV20-1 TGCAGTGCTAATAGCGGGTTTGAGCAGTTCTTC CSANSGFEQFF
TRBJ1-1 NA NA TRBV10-3 TGTGCCATAGGGCGCGGGCGCGACACTGAAGCTTTCTTT CAIGRGRDTEAFF
TRBJ1-1 TRBD1 NA TRBV7-9 TGTGCCAGCAGCGCACGCCCGGACAGGGCTTGGGCTTTCTTT CASSARPDRAWAFF
TRBJ2-7 NA NA TRBV28 TGTGCCAGCAGTACCGTTCGGTCGTCCTACGAGCAGTACTTC CASSTVRSSYEQYF
TRBJ2-7 TRBD2 once TRBV9 TGTGCCAGCAGCGCGCCCTCACTAGCGGGAGCGGACGAGCAGTACTTC CASSAPSLAGADEQYF
TRBJ1-1 TRBD1 NA TRBV30 TGTGCCTGGACCACCGAGCGGACAGGGGCTGAAGCTTTCTTT CAWTTERTGAEAFF
TRBJ2-2 TRBD2 NA TRBV7-3 TGTGCCAGCAGCTTGGGACTAGCGGGAGCCGGGGAGCTGTTTTTT CASSLGLAGAGELFF
TRBJ2-2 NA NA TRBV5-6 TGTGCCAGCCGGCCGGGTTACACCGGGGAGCTGTTTTTT CASRPGYTGELFF
TRBJ2-7 NA NA TRBV18 TGTGCCAGCTCACCACCGGGCCTAGACGAGCAGTACTTC CASSPPGLDEQYF
TRBJ2-7 NA NA TRBV23-1 TGCGCCAGCATTCCCAACTTTGGGGGTTCCTACGAGCAGTACTTC CASIPNFGGSYEQYF
TRBJ1-1 TRBD1 NA TRBV7-8 TGTGCCAGCAGCCTTAGGGACAGGATGAACACTGAAGCTTTCTTT CASSLRDRMNTEAFF
TRBJ2-6 NA NA TRBV19 TGTGCCAGTAGTATAGGGGGACACCTTACCTTTACTGGGGCCAACGTCCTGACTTTC CASSIGGHLTFTGANVLTF
TRBJ1-6 NA NA TRBV9 TGTGCCAGCAGCGTTACAGGGTATTCCGACGCGAATTCACCCCTCCACTTT CASSVTGYSDANSPLHF
TRBJ2-3 NA NA TRBV7-2 TGTGCCAGCAGCGAGGGGGGCATCAGAAGATACACAGATACGCAGTATTTT CASSEGGIRRYTDTQYF
TRBJ2-6 NA NA TRBV5-4 TGTGCCAGCAGCTTGGACAGGGCTGGGGCCAACGTCCTGACTTTC CASSLDRAGANVLTF
TRBJ1-6 NA NA TRBV6-5 TGTGCCAGCAGTCCGAAGGGGAGTTCACCCCTCCACTTT CASSPKGSSPLHF
TRBJ1-5 TRBD1 once TRBV19 TGTGCCAGTGCCGGGACAGGGGGGATTAGCAATCAGCCCCAGCATTTT CASAGTGGISNQPQHF
TRBJ2-2 TRBD1 NA TRBV19 TGTGCCAGTACCGTGGGACAGGTTAACACCGGGGAGCTGCTTTTT CASTVGQVNTGELLF
TRBJ1-2 NA NA TRBV28 TGTGCCAGCAGTGCCACCCCGACAGTTAACTATGGCTACACCTTC CASSATPTVNYGYTF
TRBJ1-2 TRBD1 NA TRBV19 TGTGCCAGTTGGGGACAGGGATCCTATGGCTACACCTTC CASWGQGSYGYTF
TRBJ2-7 NA NA TRBV4-1 TGCGCCAGCAGCCAAGATCACTACTACGAGCAGTACTTC CASSQDHYYEQYF
TRBJ1-2 NA NA TRBV5-4 TGTGCCAGCAGCTTGCTCGGAGGCCAGGGTGTACGGAACTATGGCTACACCTTC CASSLLGGQGVRNYGYTF
TRBJ2-7 NA NA TRBV27 TGTGCCAGCAGTTTAGCCTTTGACAGGATCCCTTACGAGCAGTACTTC CASSLAFDRIPYEQYF
TRBJ2-2 NA NA TRBV5-5 TGTGCCAGCAGCTTTCTCCCCGGGGAGCTGTTTTTT CASSFLPGELFF
TRBJ1-2 NA NA TRBV30 TGTGCCTGCTCGGGACATACTAACTATGGCTACACCTTC CACSGHTNYGYTF
TRBJ1-6 TRBD1 NA TRBV5-1 TGCGCCAGCAGCGGGACAGAAGATTCACCCCTCCACTTT CASSGTEDSPLHF
TRBJ1-6 NA NA TRBV27 TGTGCCAGCAGTGCAATACAGGGAGGTAATTCACCCCTCCACTTT CASSAIQGGNSPLHF
TRBJ1-2 TRBD1 NA TRBV30 TGTGCCTGGAGTGGGACAGGGGTCTATGGCTACACCTTC CAWSGTGVYGYTF
TRBJ2-1 NA NA TRBV14 TGTGCCAGCAGCCAAACAGTGGAAGGTGAGCAGTTCTTC CASSQTVEGEQFF
TRBJ2-7 NA NA TRBV15 TGTGCCACCAGCAGAGGGGGTTCGGACTACGAGCAGTACTTC CATSRGGSDYEQYF
TRBJ1-1 NA once TRBV11-1 TGTGCCAGCAGCCTCCGACAGCTGCCGAACACTGAAGCTTTCTTT CASSLRQLPNTEAFF
TRBJ2-5 NA NA TRBV28 TGTGCCAGCAGTTTACCAAGGTTGGCGGGAGAGACCCAGTACTTC CASSLPRLAGETQYF
TRBJ2-3 NA NA TRBV5-1 TGCGCCAGCAGCCTCCCGGACACCTACACAGATACGCAGTATTTT CASSLPDTYTDTQYF
TRBJ1-3 TRBD1 NA TRBV5-6 TGTGCCAGCAGCTTGGTGGGACAGGGGACTGGAAACACCATATATTTT CASSLVGQGTGNTIYF
TRBJ2-7 TRBD2 NA TRBV27 TGTGCCGCCCCCGGGGGGAGTCCCTACGAGCAGTACTTC CAAPGGSPYEQYF
TRBJ1-1 TRBD1 NA TRBV2 TGTGCCAGCAGAACGACAGGGGTGTTAGGTACTGAAGCTTTCTTT CASRTTGVLGTEAFF
TRBJ1-5 NA NA TRBV5-1 TGCGCCAGCAGCGAACAGGGTCATAGCAATCAGCCCCAGCATTTT CASSEQGHSNQPQHF
TRBJ2-2 TRBD2 NA TRBV5-1 TGCGCCAGCAGCCCGCCGGGACTAAACACCGGGGAGCTGTTTTTT CASSPPGLNTGELFF
TRBJ2-7 TRBD2 NA TRBV18 TGTGCCAGCTCACCCGTAAAGGATACTAGCGGGAGATACGAGCAGTACTTC CASSPVKDTSGRYEQYF
TRBJ2-1 TRBD2 NA TRBV7-3 TGTGCCAGCAGCTTTCGGGAAGCGGGAGTCGATGAGCAGTTCTTC CASSFREAGVDEQFF
TRBJ1-1 NA NA TRBV30 TGTGCCTGGAGTGTGAGGGTTGCGAGGGCTTTCTTT CAWSVRVARAFF
TRBJ1-1 NA NA TRBV7-8 TGTGCCAGCAGCTTTCGGCAAATGAACACTGAAGCTTTCTTT CASSFRQMNTEAFF